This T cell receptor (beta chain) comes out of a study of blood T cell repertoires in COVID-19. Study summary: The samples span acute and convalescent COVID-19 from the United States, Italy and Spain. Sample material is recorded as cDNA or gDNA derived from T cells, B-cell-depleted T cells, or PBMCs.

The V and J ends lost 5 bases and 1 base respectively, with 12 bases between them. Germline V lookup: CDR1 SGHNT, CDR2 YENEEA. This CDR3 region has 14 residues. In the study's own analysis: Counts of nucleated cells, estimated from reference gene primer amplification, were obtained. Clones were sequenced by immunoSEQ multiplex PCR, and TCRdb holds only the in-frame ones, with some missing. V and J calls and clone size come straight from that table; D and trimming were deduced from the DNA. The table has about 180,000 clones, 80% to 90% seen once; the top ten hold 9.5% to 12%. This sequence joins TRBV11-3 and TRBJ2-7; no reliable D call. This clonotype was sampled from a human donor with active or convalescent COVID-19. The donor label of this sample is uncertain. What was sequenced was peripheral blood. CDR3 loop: CASSLMTDSYEQYF. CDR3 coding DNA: TGTGCCAGCAGCCTCATGACTGATTCCTACGAGCAGTACTTC.